The present entry profiles one TCR beta chain with its context. Its antigen is currently unknown. Prepared libraries of TCR beta cDNA carried unique molecular identifiers. The source material, 1 to 10 million T cells, gave rise to 500,000 or so cDNA molecules. Using its own MiXCR run on the PCR reads, TCRdb lists one record per CDR3 protein. Of roughly 620,000 distinct CDR3 sequences in the sample, roughly 45% were seen once. The sample originates from a study of post-analysis software for immune sequencing data. Study as a whole: As for disease course, relapsing-remitting, secondary progressive and progressive-relapsing multiple sclerosis were all included.

Trimming shortened V by 4 bases and J by 11 bases, and 20 bases separated the two germline ends. This CDR3 is 14 amino acids long. Germline V lookup: CDR1 MGHRA, CDR2 YSYEKL. Study-wide results and limits: Those with multiple sclerosis, the patient group, showed significantly lower normalized Chao1 diversity than controls. Strong co-clustering by F measure was seen for same-batch samples. In patients, a few TRBV segments were more frequent than in controls, with TRBV5-6, TRBV5-1 and TRBV20-1 among them.

This TCR came from a girl between 5 and 17 years old with multiple sclerosis. The sequenced material came from blood. The chain is built from TRBV4-1 and TRBJ2-5; TRBD2 is a possible D gene (5 bases). The CDR3: CASSPGLEPNEQYF. The CDR3 nucleotides are TGCGCCAGCAGCCCAGGACTGGAACCCAATGAGCAGTACTTC.